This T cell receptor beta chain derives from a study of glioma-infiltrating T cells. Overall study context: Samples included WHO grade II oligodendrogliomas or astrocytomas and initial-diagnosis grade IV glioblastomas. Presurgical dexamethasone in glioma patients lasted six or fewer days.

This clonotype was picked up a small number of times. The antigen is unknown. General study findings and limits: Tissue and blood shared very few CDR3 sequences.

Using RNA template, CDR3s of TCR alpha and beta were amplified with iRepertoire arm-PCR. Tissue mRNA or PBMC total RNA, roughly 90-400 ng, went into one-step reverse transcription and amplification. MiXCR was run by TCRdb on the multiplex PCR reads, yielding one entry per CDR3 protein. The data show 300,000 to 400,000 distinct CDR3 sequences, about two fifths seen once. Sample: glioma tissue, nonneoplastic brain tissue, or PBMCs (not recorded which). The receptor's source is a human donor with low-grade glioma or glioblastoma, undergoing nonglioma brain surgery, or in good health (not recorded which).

CDR3 loop: CASSRTGTEYGYTF. In DNA form, the CDR3 reads TGCGCCAGCAGCCGAACCGGGACAGAATATGGCTACACCTTC. The J gene is TRBJ1-2, the V gene TRBV4-1; 7 nucleotides match TRBD1. This CDR3 has 14 residues. Germline assignment: CDR1 MGHRA and CDR2 YSYEKL. The V and J ends lost 4 bases and 5 bases, in that order; junction bases with no gene match: 7.